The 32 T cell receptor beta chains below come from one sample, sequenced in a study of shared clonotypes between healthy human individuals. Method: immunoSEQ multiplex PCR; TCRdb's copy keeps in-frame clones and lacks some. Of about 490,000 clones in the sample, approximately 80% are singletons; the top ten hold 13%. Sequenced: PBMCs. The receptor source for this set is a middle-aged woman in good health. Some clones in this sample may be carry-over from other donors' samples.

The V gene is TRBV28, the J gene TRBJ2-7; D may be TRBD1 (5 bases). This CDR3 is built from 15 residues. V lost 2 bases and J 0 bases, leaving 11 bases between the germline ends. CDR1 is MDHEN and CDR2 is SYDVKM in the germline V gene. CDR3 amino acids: CASSLQDKYSYEQYF. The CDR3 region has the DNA TGTGCCAGCAGTTTACAGGACAAGTACTCCTACGAGCAGTACTTC. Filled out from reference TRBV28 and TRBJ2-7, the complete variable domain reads DVKVTQSSRYLVKRTGEKVFLECVQDMDHENMFWYRQDPGLGLRLIYFSYDVKMKEKGDIPEGYSVSREKKERFSLILESASTNQTSMYLCASSLQDKYSYEQYFGPGTRLTVT.

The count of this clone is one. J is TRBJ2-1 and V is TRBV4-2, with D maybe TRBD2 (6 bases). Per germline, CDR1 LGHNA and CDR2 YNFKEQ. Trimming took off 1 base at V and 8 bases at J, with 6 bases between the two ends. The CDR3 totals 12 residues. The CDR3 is CASSQGRDEQFF. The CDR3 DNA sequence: TGTGCCAGCAGCCAAGGGAGGGATGAGCAGTTCTTC.

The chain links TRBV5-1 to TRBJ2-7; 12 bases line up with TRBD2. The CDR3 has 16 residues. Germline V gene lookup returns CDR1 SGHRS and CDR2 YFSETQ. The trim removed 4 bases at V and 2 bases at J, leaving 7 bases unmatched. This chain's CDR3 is CASSQTSGSIAYEQYF. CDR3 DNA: TGCGCCAGCAGCCAGACTAGCGGGAGTATTGCCTACGAGCAGTACTTC.

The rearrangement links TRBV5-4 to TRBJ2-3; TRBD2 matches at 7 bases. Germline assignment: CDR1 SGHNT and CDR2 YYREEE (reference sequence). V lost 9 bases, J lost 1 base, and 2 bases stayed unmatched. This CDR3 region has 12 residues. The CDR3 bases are TGTGCCACCGGACTAGGCACAGATACGCAGTATTTT. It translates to CATGLGTDTQYF.

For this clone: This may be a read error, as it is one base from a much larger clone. The CDR3 coding sequence is TGTGCCAGCGCCCAACAGGCTAACCCTAATGAGCAGTTCTTC. Encoded protein: CASAQQANPNEQFF. The chain couples TRBV28 to TRBJ2-1; possibly TRBD1 for D (5 bases). This CDR3 has 14 residues. Germline loops: CDR1 MDHEN, CDR2 SYDVKM. Trimming took 8 bases from V and 7 from J, leaving 18 bases between them.

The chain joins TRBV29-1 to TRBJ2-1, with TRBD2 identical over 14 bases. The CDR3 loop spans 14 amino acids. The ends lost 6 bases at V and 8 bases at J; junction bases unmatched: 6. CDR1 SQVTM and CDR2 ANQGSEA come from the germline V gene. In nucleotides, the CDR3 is TGCAGCGTGGCCGGGACTAGCGGGAGCGATGAGCAGTTCTTC. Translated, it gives CSVAGTSGSDEQFF.

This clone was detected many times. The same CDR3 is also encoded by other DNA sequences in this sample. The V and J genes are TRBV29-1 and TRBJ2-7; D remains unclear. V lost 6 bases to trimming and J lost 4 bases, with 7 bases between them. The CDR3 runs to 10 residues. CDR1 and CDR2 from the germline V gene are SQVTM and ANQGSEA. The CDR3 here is CSVTEYEQYF. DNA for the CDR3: TGCAGCGTAACAGAGTACGAGCAGTACTTC.

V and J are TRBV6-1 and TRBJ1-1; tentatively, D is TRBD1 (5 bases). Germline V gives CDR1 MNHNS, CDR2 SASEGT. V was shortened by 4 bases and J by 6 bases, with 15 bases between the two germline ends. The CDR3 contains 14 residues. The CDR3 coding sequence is TGTGCCAGCAGTGTTTGGCAGGGAATGGCTGAAGCTTTCTTT. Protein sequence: CASSVWQGMAEAFF.

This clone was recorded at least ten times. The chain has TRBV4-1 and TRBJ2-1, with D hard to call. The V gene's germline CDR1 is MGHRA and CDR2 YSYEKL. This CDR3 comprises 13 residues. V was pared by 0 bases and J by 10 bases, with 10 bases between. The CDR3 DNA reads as TGCGCCAGCAGCCAAGATGTAGGTTTCGAGCAGTTCTTC. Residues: CASSQDVGFEQFF.

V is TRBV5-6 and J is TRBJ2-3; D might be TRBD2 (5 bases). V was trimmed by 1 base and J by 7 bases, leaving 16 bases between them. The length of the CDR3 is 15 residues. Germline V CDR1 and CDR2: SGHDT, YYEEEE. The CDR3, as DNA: TGTGCCAGCAGCTTGCCCCAATTCGGAGGCAATACGCAGTATTTT. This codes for CASSLPQFGGNTQYF.

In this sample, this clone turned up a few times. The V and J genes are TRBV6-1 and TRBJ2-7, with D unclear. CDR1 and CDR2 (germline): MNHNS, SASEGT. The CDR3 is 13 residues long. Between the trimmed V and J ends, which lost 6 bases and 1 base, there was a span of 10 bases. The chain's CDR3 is CASRGSGSYEQYF. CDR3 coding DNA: TGTGCCAGCAGGGGGTCGGGTTCCTACGAGCAGTACTTC.

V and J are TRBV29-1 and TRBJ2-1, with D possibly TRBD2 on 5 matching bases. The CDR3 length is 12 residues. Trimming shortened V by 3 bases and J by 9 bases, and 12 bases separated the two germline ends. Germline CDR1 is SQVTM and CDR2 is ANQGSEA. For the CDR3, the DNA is TGCAGCGTTGAGGTGGGAGCTGCTGAGCAGTTCTTC. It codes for CSVEVGAAEQFF.

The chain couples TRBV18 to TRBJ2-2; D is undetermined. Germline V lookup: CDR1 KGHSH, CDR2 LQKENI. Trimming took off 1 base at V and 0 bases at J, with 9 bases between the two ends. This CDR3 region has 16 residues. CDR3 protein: CASSPQGPPNTGELFF. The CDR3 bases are TGTGCCAGCTCACCACAAGGGCCTCCGAACACCGGGGAGCTGTTTTTT.

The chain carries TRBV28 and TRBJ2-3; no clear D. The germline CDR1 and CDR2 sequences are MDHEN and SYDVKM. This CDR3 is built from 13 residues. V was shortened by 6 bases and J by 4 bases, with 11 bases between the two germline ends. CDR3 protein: CASSGDWADTQYF. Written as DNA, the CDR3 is TGTGCCAGCAGCGGCGACTGGGCAGATACGCAGTATTTT.

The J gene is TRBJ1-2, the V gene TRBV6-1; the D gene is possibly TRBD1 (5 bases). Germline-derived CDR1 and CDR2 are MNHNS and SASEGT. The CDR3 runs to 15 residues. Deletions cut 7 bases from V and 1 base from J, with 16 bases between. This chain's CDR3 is CASTGTGYSNYGYTF. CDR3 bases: TGTGCCAGCACCGGGACTGGATATAGTAACTATGGCTACACCTTC.

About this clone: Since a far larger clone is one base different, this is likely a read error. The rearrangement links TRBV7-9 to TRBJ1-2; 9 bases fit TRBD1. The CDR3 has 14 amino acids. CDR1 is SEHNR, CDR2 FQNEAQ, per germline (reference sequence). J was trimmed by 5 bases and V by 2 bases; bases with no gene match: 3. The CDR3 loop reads CASSLTGQGYGYTF. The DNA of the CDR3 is TGTGCCAGCAGCTTAACCGGACAGGGGTATGGCTACACCTTC.

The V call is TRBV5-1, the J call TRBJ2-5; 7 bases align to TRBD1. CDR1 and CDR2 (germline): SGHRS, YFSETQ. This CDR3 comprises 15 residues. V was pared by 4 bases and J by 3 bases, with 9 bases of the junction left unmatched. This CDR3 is CASSRGTAEEETQYF. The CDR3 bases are TGCGCCAGCAGCCGAGGGACAGCGGAAGAAGAGACCCAGTACTTC. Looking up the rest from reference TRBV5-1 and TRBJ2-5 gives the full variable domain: KAGVTQTPRYLIKTRGQQVTLSCSPISGHRSVSWYQQTPGQGLQFLFEYFSETQRNKGNFPGRFSGRQFSNSRSEMNVSTLELGDSALYLCASSRGTAEEETQYFGPGTRLLVL.

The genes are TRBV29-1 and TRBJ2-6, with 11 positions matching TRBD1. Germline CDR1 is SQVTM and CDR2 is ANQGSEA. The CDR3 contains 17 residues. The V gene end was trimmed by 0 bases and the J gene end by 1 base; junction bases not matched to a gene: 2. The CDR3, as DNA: TGCAGCGTTGAAGATTGGGACAGGGGGTCTGGGGCCAACGTCCTGACTTTC. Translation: CSVEDWDRGSGANVLTF.

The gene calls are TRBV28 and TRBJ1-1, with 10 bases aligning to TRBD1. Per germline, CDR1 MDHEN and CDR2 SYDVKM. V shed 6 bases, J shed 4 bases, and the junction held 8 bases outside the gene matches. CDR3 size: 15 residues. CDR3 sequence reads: CASSLSGQGSTEAFF. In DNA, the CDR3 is TGTGCCAGCAGCCTTTCGGGACAGGGGAGCACTGAAGCTTTCTTT.

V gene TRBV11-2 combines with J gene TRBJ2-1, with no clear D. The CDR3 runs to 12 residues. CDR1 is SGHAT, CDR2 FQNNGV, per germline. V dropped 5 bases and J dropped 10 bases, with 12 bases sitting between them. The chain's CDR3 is CASSLPHGEQFF. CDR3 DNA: TGTGCCAGCAGCCTCCCCCATGGCGAGCAGTTCTTC.

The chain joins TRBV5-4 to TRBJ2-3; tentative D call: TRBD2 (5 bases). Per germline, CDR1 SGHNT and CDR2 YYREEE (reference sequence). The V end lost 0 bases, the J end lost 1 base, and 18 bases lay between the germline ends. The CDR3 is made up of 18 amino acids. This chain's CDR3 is CASSLDPKTTTGTDTQYF. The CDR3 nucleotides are TGTGCCAGCAGCTTGGATCCCAAGACTACAACTGGCACAGATACGCAGTATTTT.

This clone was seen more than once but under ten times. CDR3 nucleotides: TGTGCCAGTAGTATTCTCGGAGCTAACTATGGCTACACCTTC. It is translated as CASSILGANYGYTF. The genes are TRBV19 and TRBJ1-2; no definite D call. The CDR3 has 14 amino acids. Deletions cut 3 bases from V and 0 bases from J, with 8 bases between. Germline CDR1 is LNHDA and CDR2 is SQIVND (reference sequence).

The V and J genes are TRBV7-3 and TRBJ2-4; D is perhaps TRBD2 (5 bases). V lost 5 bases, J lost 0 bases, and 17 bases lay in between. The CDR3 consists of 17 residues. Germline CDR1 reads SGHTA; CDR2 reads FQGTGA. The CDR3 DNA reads TGTGCCAGCAGCCCAACGACGGGGTTACTAGCCAAAAACATTCAGTACTTC. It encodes CASSPTTGLLAKNIQYF.

This CDR3 reads CASSSGDTGTVETQYF. The CDR3 region has the DNA TGTGCCAGCAGTTCAGGGGATACCGGGACAGTAGAGACCCAGTACTTC. The V and J genes are TRBV5-4 and TRBJ2-5, with 7 nucleotides matching TRBD1. Germline CDR1 is SGHNT and CDR2 is YYREEE (reference sequence). V trimming: 5 bases; J trimming: 4 bases; junction bases outside the gene matches: 14. CDR3 length: 16 amino acids.

This CDR3 is CASSYRQGADEQYF. CDR3 DNA: TGTGCCAGCAGCTATAGACAGGGGGCGGACGAGCAGTACTTC. This rearrangement joins TRBV5-5 to TRBJ2-7; 10 bases are a match to TRBD1. The CDR3 totals 14 residues. The junction had 5 bases not matched to a gene; V was cut back by 3 bases and J by 5 bases. Germline CDR1 and CDR2: SGHKS and YYEKEE (reference sequence).

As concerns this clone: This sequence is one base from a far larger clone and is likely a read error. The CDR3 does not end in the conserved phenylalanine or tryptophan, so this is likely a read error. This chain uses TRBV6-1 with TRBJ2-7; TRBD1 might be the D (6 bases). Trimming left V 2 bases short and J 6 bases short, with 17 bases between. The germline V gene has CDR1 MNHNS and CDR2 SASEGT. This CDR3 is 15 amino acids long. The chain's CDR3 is CASSELAGVPSEQYC. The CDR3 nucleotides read TGTGCCAGCAGTGAACTGGCAGGGGTACCTTCCGAGCAGTACTGC.

The CDR3 DNA is TGTGCCAGCAGCTTCAACAGGGGGGGACAAGAGACCCAGTACTTC. Protein sequence: CASSFNRGGQETQYF. This sequence joins TRBV11-3 and TRBJ2-5; tentatively, D is TRBD1 (8 bases). The CDR3 consists of 15 residues. Germline loops: CDR1 SGHNT, CDR2 YENEEA. V was cut by 3 bases and J by 2 bases, with 13 bases left in between.

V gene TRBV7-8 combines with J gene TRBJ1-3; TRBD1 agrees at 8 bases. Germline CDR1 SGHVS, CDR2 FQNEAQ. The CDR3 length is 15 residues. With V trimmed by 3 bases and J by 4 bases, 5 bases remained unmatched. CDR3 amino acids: CASSFGQGKGNTIYF. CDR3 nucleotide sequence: TGTGCCAGCAGCTTTGGACAGGGCAAGGGAAACACCATATATTTT. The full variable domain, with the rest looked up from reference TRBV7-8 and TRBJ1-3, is GAGVSQSPRYKVAKRGQDVALRCDPISGHVSLFWYQQALGQGPEFLTYFQNEAQLDKSGLPSDRFFAERPEGSVSTLKIQRTQQEDSAVYLCASSFGQGKGNTIYFGEGSWLTVV.

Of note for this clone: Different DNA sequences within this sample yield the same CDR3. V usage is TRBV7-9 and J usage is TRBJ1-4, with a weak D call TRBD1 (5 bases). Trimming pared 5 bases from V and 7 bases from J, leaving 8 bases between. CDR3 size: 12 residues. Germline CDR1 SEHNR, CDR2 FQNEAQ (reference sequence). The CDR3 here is CASSLQGEKLFF. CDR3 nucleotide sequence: TGTGCCAGCAGCCTCCAGGGTGAAAAACTGTTTTTT.

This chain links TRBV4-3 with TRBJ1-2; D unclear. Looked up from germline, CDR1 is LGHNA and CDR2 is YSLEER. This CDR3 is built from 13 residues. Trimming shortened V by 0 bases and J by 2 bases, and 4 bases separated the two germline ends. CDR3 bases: TGCGCCAGCAGCCAAGATTGGAACTATGGCTACACCTTC. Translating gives CASSQDWNYGYTF.

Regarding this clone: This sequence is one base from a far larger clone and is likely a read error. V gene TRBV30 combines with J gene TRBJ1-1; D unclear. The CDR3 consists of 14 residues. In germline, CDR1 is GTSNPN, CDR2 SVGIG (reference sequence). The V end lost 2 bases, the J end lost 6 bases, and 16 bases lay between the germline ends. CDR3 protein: CAWSISDGGAEAFF. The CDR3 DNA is TGTGCCTGGAGTATCTCGGACGGCGGCGCTGAAGCTTTCTTT.

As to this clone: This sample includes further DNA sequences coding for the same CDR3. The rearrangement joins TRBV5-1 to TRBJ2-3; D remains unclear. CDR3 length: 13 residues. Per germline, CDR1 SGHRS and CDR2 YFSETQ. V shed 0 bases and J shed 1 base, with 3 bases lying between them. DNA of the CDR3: TGCGCCAGCAGCTTGGAGGGCACAGATACGCAGTATTTT. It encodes CASSLEGTDTQYF.